The 16 T cell receptor beta chains reported below all come from one sample, sequenced in a study of OX40 agonist ivuxolimab in advanced cancers. Some clones are missing from TCRdb's copy, which holds only in-frame ones; the method was immunoSEQ multiplex PCR. The sample contains roughly 60,000 clones, approximately 87% of which appear only once. Here the sequenced sample was CD4+ or CD8+ T cells sorted from blood, taken in a trial of the OX40 agonist ivuxolimab. The receptors were sampled from an adult with an advanced solid tumor such as melanoma, head and neck, liver or kidney cancer.

The chain carries TRBV19 and TRBJ2-5; 16 nucleotides match TRBD2. V lost 5 bases, J lost 4 bases, and 10 bases stayed unmatched. This CDR3 has 18 residues. Germline loops: CDR1 LNHDA, CDR2 SQIVND (reference sequence). CDR3 in DNA: TGTGCCAGTAGTCCGGGACTAGCGGGAGGGCCCAGTCGAGAGACCCAGTACTTC. This codes for CASSPGLAGGPSRETQYF.

The J gene is TRBJ2-7, the V gene TRBV18; D remains ambiguous. The V and J ends lost 3 bases and 1 base respectively, with 4 bases between them. This CDR3 contains 12 residues. The germline V gene encodes CDR1 KGHSH and CDR2 LQKENI. CDR3 sequence: CASSPDSYEQYF. Here the CDR3 DNA reads TGTGCCAGCTCACCGGATTCCTACGAGCAGTACTTC.

V and J are TRBV7-4 and TRBJ1-6, with 8 bases identical to TRBD1. The CDR3 contains 14 residues. CDR1 SGHVT and CDR2 SQSDAQ come from the germline V gene. Trimming cost V 5 bases and J 8 bases; bases outside gene matches: 5. CDR3 region: CASSAGTGDSPLHF. CDR3 nucleotide sequence: TGTGCCAGCAGCGCCGGGACAGGAGATTCACCCCTCCACTTT.

This chain connects TRBV19 to TRBJ1-1; no firm D call. This CDR3 comprises 14 residues. Trimming removed 1 base at V and 0 bases at J, with 6 bases between. The germline V gene has CDR1 LNHDA and CDR2 SQIVND (reference sequence). CDR3 loop: CASSIGQLNTEAFF. CDR3 sequence (DNA): TGTGCCAGTAGTATAGGGCAGCTGAACACTGAAGCTTTCTTT.

This sequence joins TRBV5-1 and TRBJ2-3, with no clear D. The V end lost 3 bases, the J end lost 6 bases, and 8 bases lay between the germline ends. The CDR3 is made up of 12 amino acids. The germline gives CDR1 SGHRS, CDR2 YFSETQ. In DNA, the CDR3 is TGCGCCAGCAGCTCGACAATGGATACGCAGTATTTT. It yields the protein CASSSTMDTQYF.

The chain joins TRBV9 to TRBJ2-5; tentative D call: TRBD2 (5 bases). V lost 0 bases, J lost 1 base, and 10 bases lay in between. The CDR3 length is 15 residues. Per the germline V gene, CDR1 is SGDLS and CDR2 is YYNGEE. CDR3 amino acids: CASSVGTGPQETQYF. The CDR3 DNA is TGTGCCAGCAGCGTAGGGACTGGTCCCCAAGAGACCCAGTACTTC.

The rearrangement uses TRBV27 and TRBJ2-7; D is perhaps TRBD2 (6 bases). This CDR3 has 15 residues. Germline-derived CDR1 and CDR2 are MNHEY and SMNVEV (reference sequence). V was shortened by 5 bases and J by 4 bases, with 18 bases between the two germline ends. The DNA for the CDR3 is TGTGCCAGCAGTCCTGGGGCGGGGCTATTGTACGAGCAGTACTTC. Translating it yields CASSPGAGLLYEQYF.

This clone was detected a few times. The V call is TRBV19, the J call TRBJ1-1; no clear D. Trimming shortened V by 6 bases and J by 5 bases, and 10 bases separated the two germline ends. The germline V gene encodes CDR1 LNHDA and CDR2 SQIVND (reference sequence). The CDR3 length is 12 residues. DNA for the CDR3: TGTGCCAGTAGCCCTTCCGGGACTGAAGCTTTCTTT. It codes for CASSPSGTEAFF. Together with reference TRBV19 and TRBJ1-1, the CDR3 gives the full variable domain: DGGITQSPKYLFRKEGQNVTLSCEQNLNHDAMYWYRQDPGQGLRLIYYSQIVNDFQKGDIAEGYSVSREKKESFPLTVTSAQKNPTAFYLCASSPSGTEAFFGQGTRLTVV.

The chain couples TRBV5-4 to TRBJ2-1, with 9 bases lining up with TRBD1. The J segment lost 4 bases and the V segment lost 4 bases, leaving 9 bases of the junction unmatched. The CDR3 is 16 residues long. Germline V lookup: CDR1 SGHNT, CDR2 YYREEE (reference sequence). The CDR3: CASSKPGTGRYNEQFF. The CDR3 DNA reads as TGTGCCAGCAGCAAACCCGGGACAGGGCGGTACAATGAGCAGTTCTTC. The full variable domain, its missing parts supplied by reference TRBV5-4 and TRBJ2-1, is ETGVTQSPTHLIKTRGQQVTLRCSSQSGHNTVSWYQQALGQGPQFIFQYYREEENGRGNFPPRFSGLQFPNYSSELNVNALELDDSALYLCASSKPGTGRYNEQFFGPGTRLTVL.

The rearrangement links TRBV10-3 to TRBJ2-4, with 9 bases fitting TRBD1. CDR1 and CDR2 (germline): ENHRY, SYGVKD. The J segment lost 1 base and the V segment lost 8 bases, leaving 3 bases of the junction unmatched. CDR3 length: 14 amino acids. CDR3 in amino acids: CAIGTGTAKNIQYF. The CDR3 region has the DNA TGTGCCATCGGGACAGGGACGGCCAAAAACATTCAGTACTTC.

This clone was recorded only once. The V and J genes are TRBV7-3 and TRBJ2-3; D may be TRBD2 (7 bases). CDR1 SGHTA and CDR2 FQGTGA come from the germline V gene. Trimming stripped 5 bases from V and 1 base from J, with 19 bases between. The CDR3 consists of 17 residues. The chain's CDR3 is CASSKTPGGAGTDTQYF. The DNA of the CDR3 is TGTGCCAGCAGCAAAACCCCGGGGGGCGCCGGCACAGATACGCAGTATTTT.

The chain couples TRBV19 to TRBJ2-1; no clear D. V was pared by 2 bases and J by 0 bases, with 5 bases between. Germline loops: CDR1 LNHDA, CDR2 SQIVND (reference sequence). The CDR3 runs 14 residues. The CDR3 DNA follows: TGTGCCAGTAGTATAAGGGACTCCTACAATGAGCAGTTCTTC. The encoded protein is CASSIRDSYNEQFF.

The rearrangement joins TRBV21-1 to TRBJ2-3; the table gives TRBD2 as D, unverified against the DNA. TRBV21-1 is a documented pseudogene. The CDR3 is 20 residues long. For the CDR3, the DNA is TGTGCCAGCAGCCCCTCCTACCTTTTCCTAGCGGACGGGGGCACAGATACGCAGTATTTT. It encodes CASSPSYLFLADGGTDTQYF.

The chain has TRBV5-1 and TRBJ2-1; 10 nucleotides match TRBD2. This CDR3 is 15 amino acids long. V shed 4 bases, J shed 5 bases, and the junction held 6 bases outside the gene matches. Germline lookup yields CDR1 SGHRS and CDR2 YFSETQ. Written as DNA, the CDR3 is TGCGCCAGCAGCCACACTAGCGGGATTAACAATGAGCAGTTCTTC. Protein product: CASSHTSGINNEQFF.

The DNA for the CDR3 is TGTGCCAGCAGCCCCAGACAGGGATCCTACGAGCAGTACTTC. This codes for CASSPRQGSYEQYF. The J gene is TRBJ2-7, the V gene TRBV7-8; 7 bases align to TRBD1. The V gene end was trimmed by 5 bases and the J gene end by 1 base; junction bases not matched to a gene: 5. The CDR3 consists of 14 residues. From germline, CDR1 is SGHVS and CDR2 FQNEAQ.

The V gene is TRBV18, the J gene TRBJ2-5; 7 nucleotides line up with TRBD2. V was pared by 2 bases and J by 5 bases, with 14 bases of the junction left unmatched. Germline V gene data show CDR1 as KGHSH and CDR2 as LQKENI. This CDR3 comprises 17 residues. The CDR3 bases are TGTGCCAGCTCACCATTTAACGTCGGGGGGTTCGGGGAGACCCAGTACTTC. Its translation: CASSPFNVGGFGETQYF.